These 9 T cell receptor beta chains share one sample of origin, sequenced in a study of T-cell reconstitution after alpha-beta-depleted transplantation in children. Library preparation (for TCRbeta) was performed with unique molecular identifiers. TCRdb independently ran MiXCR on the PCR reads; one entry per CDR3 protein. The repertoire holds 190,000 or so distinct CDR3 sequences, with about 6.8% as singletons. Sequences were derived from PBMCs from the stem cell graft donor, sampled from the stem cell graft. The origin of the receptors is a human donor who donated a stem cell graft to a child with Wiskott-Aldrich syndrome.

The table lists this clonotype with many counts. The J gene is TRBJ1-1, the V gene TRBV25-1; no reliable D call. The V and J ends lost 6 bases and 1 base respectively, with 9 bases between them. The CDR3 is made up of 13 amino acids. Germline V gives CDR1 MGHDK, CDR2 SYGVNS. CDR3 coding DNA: TGTGCCAGCAGCCGAAAGGGGAACACTGAAGCTTTCTTT. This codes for CASSRKGNTEAFF. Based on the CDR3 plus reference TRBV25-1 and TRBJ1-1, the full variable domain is EADIYQTPRYLVIGTGKKITLECSQTMGHDKMYWYQQDPGMELHLIHYSYGVNSTEKGDLSSESTVSRIRTEHFPLTLESARPSHTSQYLCASSRKGNTEAFFGQGTRLTVV.

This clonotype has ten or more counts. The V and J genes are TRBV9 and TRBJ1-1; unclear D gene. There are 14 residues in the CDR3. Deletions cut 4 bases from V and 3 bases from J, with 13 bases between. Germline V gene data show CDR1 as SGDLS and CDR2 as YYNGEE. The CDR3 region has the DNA TGTGCCAGCAGCCCCCATGGGGAGGACACTGAAGCTTTCTTT. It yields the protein CASSPHGEDTEAFF.

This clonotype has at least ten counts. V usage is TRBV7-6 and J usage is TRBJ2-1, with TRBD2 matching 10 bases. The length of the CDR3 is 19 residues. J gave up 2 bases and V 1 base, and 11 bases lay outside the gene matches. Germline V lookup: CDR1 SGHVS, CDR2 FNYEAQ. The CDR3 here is CASSLVISQTSGAYNEQFF. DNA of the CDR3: TGTGCCAGCAGCTTAGTTATCTCCCAAACTAGCGGGGCCTACAATGAGCAGTTCTTC.

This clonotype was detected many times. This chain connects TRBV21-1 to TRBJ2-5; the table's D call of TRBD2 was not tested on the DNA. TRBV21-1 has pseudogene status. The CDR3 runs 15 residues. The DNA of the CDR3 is TGTGCCAGCATCGGAAGGAGGCAGGGAGGGGAGACCCAGTACTTC. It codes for CASIGRRQGGETQYF.

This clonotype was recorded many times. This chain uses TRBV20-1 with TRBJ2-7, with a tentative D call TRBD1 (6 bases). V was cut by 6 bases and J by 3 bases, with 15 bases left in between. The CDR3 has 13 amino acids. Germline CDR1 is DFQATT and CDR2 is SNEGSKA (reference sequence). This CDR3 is CSAPRTGNYEQYF. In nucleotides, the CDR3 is TGCAGTGCCCCTCGTACAGGGAACTACGAGCAGTACTTC.

The CDR3 sequence: CASSPDGIYEQYF. The CDR3 coding sequence is TGTGCCAGCTCACCGGACGGGATCTACGAGCAGTACTTC. The chain is built from TRBV18 and TRBJ2-7, with a possible D match to TRBD2 (5 bases). Germline CDR1 and CDR2: KGHSH and LQKENI. V was pared by 3 bases and J by 3 bases, with 9 bases between. The CDR3 length is 13 residues.

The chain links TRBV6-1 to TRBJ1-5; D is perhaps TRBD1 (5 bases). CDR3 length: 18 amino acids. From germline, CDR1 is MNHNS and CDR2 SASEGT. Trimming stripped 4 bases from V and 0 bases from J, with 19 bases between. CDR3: CASSAGTVVGYSNQPQHF. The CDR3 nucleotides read TGTGCCAGCAGTGCAGGGACGGTCGTTGGTTATAGCAATCAGCCCCAGCATTTT.

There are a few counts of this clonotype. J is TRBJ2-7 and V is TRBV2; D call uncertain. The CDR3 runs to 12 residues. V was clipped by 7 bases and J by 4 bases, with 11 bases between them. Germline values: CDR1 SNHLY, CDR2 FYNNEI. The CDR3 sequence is CASNIPPYEQYF. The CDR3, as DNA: TGTGCCAGCAATATTCCGCCGTACGAGCAGTACTTC.

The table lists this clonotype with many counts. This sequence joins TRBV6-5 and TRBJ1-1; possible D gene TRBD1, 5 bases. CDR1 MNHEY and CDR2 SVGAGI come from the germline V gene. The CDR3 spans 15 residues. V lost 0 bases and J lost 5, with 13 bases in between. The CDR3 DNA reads TGTGCCAGCAGTTACTCCGTCGGGGCGAGGACTGAAGCTTTCTTT. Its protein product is CASSYSVGARTEAFF.